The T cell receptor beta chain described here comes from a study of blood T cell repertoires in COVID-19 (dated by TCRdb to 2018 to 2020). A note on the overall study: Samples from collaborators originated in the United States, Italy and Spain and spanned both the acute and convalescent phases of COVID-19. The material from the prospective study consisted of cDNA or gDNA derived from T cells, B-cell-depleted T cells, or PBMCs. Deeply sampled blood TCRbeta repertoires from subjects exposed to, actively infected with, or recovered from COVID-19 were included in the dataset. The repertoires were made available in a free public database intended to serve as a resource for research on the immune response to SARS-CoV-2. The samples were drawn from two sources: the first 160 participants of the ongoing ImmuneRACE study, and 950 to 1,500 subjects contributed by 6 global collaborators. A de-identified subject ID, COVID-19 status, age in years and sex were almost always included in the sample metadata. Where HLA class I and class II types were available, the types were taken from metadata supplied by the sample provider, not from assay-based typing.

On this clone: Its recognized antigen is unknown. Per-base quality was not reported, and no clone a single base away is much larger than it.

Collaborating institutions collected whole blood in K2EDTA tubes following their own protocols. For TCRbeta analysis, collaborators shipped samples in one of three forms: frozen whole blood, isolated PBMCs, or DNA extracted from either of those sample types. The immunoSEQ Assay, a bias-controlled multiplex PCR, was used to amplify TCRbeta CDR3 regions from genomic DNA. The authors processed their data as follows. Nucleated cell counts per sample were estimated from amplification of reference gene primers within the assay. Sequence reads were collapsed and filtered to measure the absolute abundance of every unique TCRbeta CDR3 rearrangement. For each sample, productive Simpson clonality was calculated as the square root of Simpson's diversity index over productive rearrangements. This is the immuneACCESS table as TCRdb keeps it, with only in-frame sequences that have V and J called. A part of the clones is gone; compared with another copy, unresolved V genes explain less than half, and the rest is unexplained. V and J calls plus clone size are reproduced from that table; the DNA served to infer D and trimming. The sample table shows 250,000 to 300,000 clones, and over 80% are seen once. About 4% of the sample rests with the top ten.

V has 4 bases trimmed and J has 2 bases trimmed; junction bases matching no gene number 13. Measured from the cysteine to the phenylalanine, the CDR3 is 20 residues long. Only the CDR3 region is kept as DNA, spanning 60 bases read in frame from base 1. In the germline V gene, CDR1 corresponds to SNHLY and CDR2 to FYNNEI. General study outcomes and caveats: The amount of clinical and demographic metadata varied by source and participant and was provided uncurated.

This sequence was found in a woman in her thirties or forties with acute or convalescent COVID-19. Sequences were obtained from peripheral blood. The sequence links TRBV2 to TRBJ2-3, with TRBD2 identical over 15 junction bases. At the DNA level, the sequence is TGTGCCAGCAGTGGCGGGACTAGCGGGGGGACGCGGGTCAACACAGATACGCAGTATTTT. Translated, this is CASSGGTSGGTRVNTDTQYF.